These T cell receptor beta chains were read from a single sample in a study of T cell repertoires in cytomegalovirus infection. In TCRdb, the reads were re-called with MiXCR into one record per CDR3 protein. The table has roughly 200,000 distinct CDR3 sequences, about a sixth seen once. Sequencing was carried out using CD8+ T cells from PBMCs. The receptors were gathered from a human donor in good health (CMV status not recorded). Some clones in this sample may be carry-over from other donors' samples. Each CDR3 is given with its conserved first and last residue. D genes are given only for firm matches. Clone size, where shown, is once, few, many, or a class for clones that have expanded.

-	TRBV7-9	TRBJ2-7	-	TGTGCCAGCAGCTTGGGAGGCATGGGATACTTC	CASSLGGMGYF
-	TRBV20-1	TRBJ1-5	TRBD1	TGCAGTGCTAGAGATCGGGGACAGGGGGTGTTTAGCAATCAGCCCCAGCATTTT	CSARDRGQGVFSNQPQHF
few	TRBV19	TRBJ1-2	-	TGTGCCACTAGTACCGTGGACGGACGTGGCTACACCTTC	CATSTVDGRGYTF
-	TRBV5-4	TRBJ2-3	TRBD2	TGTGCCAGCACCTCTAGCGGGGGGGCGACAGATACGCAGTATTTT	CASTSSGGATDTQYF
-	TRBV7-3	TRBJ2-1	-	TGTGCCAGCAGCCGGGGGAACCTCTACAATGAGCAGTTCTTC	CASSRGNLYNEQFF
-	TRBV7-2	TRBJ1-2	TRBD1	TGTGCCAGCAGCTTAAACAGGGGGCAGGGTTACACCTTC	CASSLNRGQGYTF
few	TRBV7-9	TRBJ2-7	-	TGTGCCAGCAGCTCCCCACCAGGCAGGGCCTCCTACGAGCAGTACTTC	CASSSPPGRASYEQYF
few	TRBV12-3/TRBV12-4	TRBJ2-1	-	TGTGCCAGCAGTTTACCTCAACCCTTTGGGAGCTCCTACAATGAGCAGTTCTTC	CASSLPQPFGSSYNEQFF
-	TRBV6-2/TRBV6-3	TRBJ1-1	TRBD1	TGTGCCAGCAGTTACTCAATGGGACAGGAAGCCCTTGAAGCTTTCTTT	CASSYSMGQEALEAFF
-	TRBV7-2	TRBJ2-4	-	TGTGCCAGCAGCTTATTGGCGGGCACAAGGAACATTCAGTACTTC	CASSLLAGTRNIQYF
-	TRBV7-2	TRBJ1-6	-	TGTGCCAGCAGCTTCGGTTTTAGGGAGAATTCACCCCTCCACTTT	CASSFGFRENSPLHF
-	TRBV28	TRBJ2-1	-	TGTGCCAGCAGTCCCACAGGCAATGAGCAGTTCTTC	CASSPTGNEQFF
-	TRBV9	TRBJ1-1	-	TGTGCCAGCAGCGTAGGGGGGAGTCACACTGAAGCTTTCTTT	CASSVGGSHTEAFF
few	TRBV15	TRBJ1-5	-	TGTGCCACCAGCAGAGAGGGGGGCAATCAGCCCCAGCATTTT	CATSREGGNQPQHF